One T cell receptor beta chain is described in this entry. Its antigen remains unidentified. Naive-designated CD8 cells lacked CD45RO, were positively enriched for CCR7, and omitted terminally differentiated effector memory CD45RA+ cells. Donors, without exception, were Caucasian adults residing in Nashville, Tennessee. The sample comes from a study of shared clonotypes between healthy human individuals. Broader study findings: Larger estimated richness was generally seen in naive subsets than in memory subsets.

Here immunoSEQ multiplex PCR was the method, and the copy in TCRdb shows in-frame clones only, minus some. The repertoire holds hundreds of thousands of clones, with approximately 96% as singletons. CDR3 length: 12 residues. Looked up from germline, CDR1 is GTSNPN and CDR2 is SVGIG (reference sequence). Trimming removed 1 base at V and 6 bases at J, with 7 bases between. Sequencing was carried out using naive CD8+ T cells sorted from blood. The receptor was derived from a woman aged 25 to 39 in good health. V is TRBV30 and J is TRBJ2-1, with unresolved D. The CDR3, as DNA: TGTGCCTGGAGTGGGGATCCCAATGAGCAGTTCTTC. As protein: CAWSGDPNEQFF.